The TCR beta chain described here comes from a study of T cell responses to AZD1222 COVID-19 vaccine. In the study overall: Pooled in the analysis were second doses at about 4 or about 12 weeks.

Libraries were prepared by immunoSEQ multiplex PCR; TCRdb keeps only in-frame clonotypes and omits some of them. The table shows about 83,000 clones, with around 88% occurring only once. General study points: In all cases, repertoires were sampled only after the peak T cell response. The breadth and depth of Spike-specific TCRs increased once two AZD1222 doses had been given.

The CDR3 has 14 amino acids. Details on this clone: Its matching antigen is unknown.

The clonotype originates from an adult in good health. This specimen consisted of peripheral blood, obtained on day 0 of AZD1222 vaccination. The chain couples TRBV21-1 to TRBJ2-5; TRBD2 is the table's D call, not checked against the DNA. TRBV21-1 is a known pseudogene. For the CDR3, the DNA is TGTGCCAGCTACCTACCTAGCGGACAAGAGACCCAGTACTTC. It translates to CASYLPSGQETQYF.